The 5 T cell receptor beta chains below all came from one sample that was sequenced in a study of cytomegalovirus exposure and HLA in healthy donors. PCR primers comprised 60 Vbeta and 13 Jbeta primers. Some clones are missing from TCRdb's copy, which holds only in-frame ones; the method was immunoSEQ multiplex PCR. The profile covers 120,000 or so clones, with over 60% appearing a single time and 2.7% taken by the ten largest. The sequenced sample was PBMCs. Source of these receptors: a woman aged 40-49 years in good health and CMV-seropositive.

The chain joins TRBV7-2 to TRBJ2-2, with D possibly being TRBD1 (5 bases). The CDR3 extends over 13 amino acids. Germline assignment: CDR1 SGHTA and CDR2 FQGNSA. Here the CDR3 reads CGGGRLNTGELFF. CDR3 coding DNA: TGTGGGGGCGGCCGCCTGAACACCGGGGAGCTGTTTTTT.

The CDR3 region is CASSRGTSDYEQYF. In DNA form, the CDR3 reads TGTGCCAGCAGCCGGGGGACTAGCGATTACGAGCAGTACTTC. The rearrangement uses TRBV7-8 and TRBJ2-7; 10 bases agree with TRBD2. V shed 5 bases and J 4 bases; nucleotides not matched to a gene: 5. The germline V gene has CDR1 SGHVS and CDR2 FQNEAQ. The CDR3 loop spans 14 amino acids. Full variable domain (missing parts from reference TRBV7-8 and TRBJ2-7): GAGVSQSPRYKVAKRGQDVALRCDPISGHVSLFWYQQALGQGPEFLTYFQNEAQLDKSGLPSDRFFAERPEGSVSTLKIQRTQQEDSAVYLCASSRGTSDYEQYFGPGTRLTVT.

The chain carries TRBV5-4 and TRBJ1-6, with TRBD1 matching over 9 bases. The germline V gene has CDR1 SGHNT and CDR2 YYREEE (reference sequence). This CDR3 is built from 14 residues. Germline trimming cut 3 bases from V and 9 bases from J; bases unmatched to any gene: 4. CDR3 amino acids: CASSSGQGGSPLHF. The CDR3 region has the DNA TGTGCCAGCAGCTCGGGACAGGGTGGTTCACCCCTCCACTTT.

The gene calls are TRBV5-1 and TRBJ2-2, with 11 nucleotides matching TRBD2. J was trimmed by 5 bases and V by 4 bases; bases with no gene match: 4. The CDR3 runs to 15 residues. From germline, CDR1 is SGHRS and CDR2 YFSETQ. DNA for the CDR3: TGCGCCAGCAGCCCGGGACTAGCGGAGACCGGGGAGCTGTTTTTT. Translated, it gives CASSPGLAETGELFF.

The genes are TRBV5-1 and TRBJ2-5; TRBD2 is a possible D gene (6 bases). Germline loops: CDR1 SGHRS, CDR2 YFSETQ. The CDR3 is made up of 15 amino acids. V was shortened by 4 bases and J by 5 bases, with 18 bases between the two germline ends. CDR3 protein: CASSPDSRGRETQYF. The DNA of the CDR3 is TGCGCCAGCAGCCCAGACTCTAGAGGGAGGGAGACCCAGTACTTC.